This passage covers 18 T cell receptor beta chains from one sample sequenced in a study of T cell responses to AZD1222 COVID-19 vaccine. Measured with immunoSEQ multiplex PCR; TCRdb has only the in-frame clones, and not every one. The table includes approximately 110,000 clones, around 85% detected once. The source was peripheral blood, collected on day 0 of AZD1222 vaccination. The receptors stem from an adult in good health.

This clone came up a few times. The CDR3 DNA sequence: TGTGCCAGTAGTCCGTCGGGGCGGGGGGACCTTACAGATACGCAGTATTTT. Its translation: CASSPSGRGDLTDTQYF. The chain is built from TRBV19 and TRBJ2-3, with TRBD2 matching 8 bases. V shed 5 bases and J 3 bases; nucleotides not matched to a gene: 13. The CDR3 consists of 17 residues. The V gene's germline CDR1 is LNHDA and CDR2 SQIVND (reference sequence).

This clone was counted between two and nine times. The CDR3 coding sequence is TGTGCCAGCAGTTATCAGGCCCGCAATCAGCCCCAGCATTTT. Its protein product is CASSYQARNQPQHF. The chain recombines TRBV27 with TRBJ1-5; D ambiguous. Deletions cut 4 bases from V and 2 bases from J, with 9 bases between. CDR1 MNHEY and CDR2 SMNVEV come from the germline V gene (reference sequence). The CDR3 contains 14 residues.

The chain uses TRBV21-1 and TRBJ1-2; TRBD1 is the table's D call and was not checked against the DNA. TRBV21-1 has pseudogene status. This CDR3 is 16 amino acids long. CDR3 DNA sequence: TGTGCCAGCAGCAAAGAGGGGAACAGGGATGACTATGGCTACACCTTC. It encodes CASSKEGNRDDYGYTF.

The chain uses TRBV6-1 and TRBJ1-1; D unresolved. Trimming left V 0 bases short and J 4 bases short, with 9 bases between. There are 14 residues in the CDR3. The germline gives CDR1 MNHNS, CDR2 SASEGT. For the CDR3, the DNA is TGTGCCAGCAGTGAAGCGCTTCGGGGCACTGAAGCTTTCTTT. Translated: CASSEALRGTEAFF.

The gene calls are TRBV29-1 and TRBJ1-4; 8 nucleotides line up with TRBD1. The CDR3 has 15 residues. The ends lost 4 bases at V and 6 bases at J; junction bases unmatched: 10. CDR1 is SQVTM, CDR2 ANQGSEA, per germline. In nucleotides, the CDR3 is TGCAGCGTTGCCGTCCGAGGGACAGGCGATGAAAAACTGTTTTTT. It encodes CSVAVRGTGDEKLFF.

A single count supports this clone. The rearrangement joins TRBV9 to TRBJ1-1, with D perhaps TRBD1 (6 bases). This CDR3 comprises 14 residues. V was pared by 4 bases and J by 10 bases, with 20 bases between. Germline loops: CDR1 SGDLS, CDR2 YYNGEE. The CDR3 loop reads CASSPHREIRGAFF. The CDR3 DNA is TGTGCCAGCAGCCCCCACAGAGAAATCAGGGGAGCTTTCTTT. The complete variable domain, with remaining parts taken from reference TRBV9 and TRBJ1-1, reads DSGVTQTPKHLITATGQRVTLRCSPRSGDLSVYWYQQSLDQGLQFLIQYYNGEERAKGNILERFSAQQFPDLHSELNLSSLELGDSALYFCASSPHREIRGAFFGQGTRLTVV.

The chain recombines TRBV29-1 with TRBJ1-2; D perhaps matches TRBD1 (5 bases). The CDR3 spans 16 residues. CDR1 and CDR2 (germline): SQVTM, ANQGSEA. The ends were cut back, 4 bases at V and 2 bases at J, with 20 bases in the middle. The CDR3 nucleotides are TGCAGCGTTGCGGGGGGGGAACTGACTCCAAACTATGGCTACACCTTC. Its translation is CSVAGGELTPNYGYTF.

The chain couples TRBV25-1 to TRBJ2-3; 8 positions match TRBD1. Germline V gives CDR1 MGHDK, CDR2 SYGVNS. This CDR3 contains 16 residues. V was clipped by 6 bases and J by 2 bases; unmatched bases: 10. The CDR3 protein is CASSARDRKHTDTQYF. In DNA, the CDR3 is TGTGCCAGCAGCGCGCGGGACAGGAAACACACAGATACGCAGTATTTT.

The rearrangement joins TRBV5-1 to TRBJ1-5; 9 bases match TRBD1. V shed 2 bases, J shed 4 bases, and the junction held 4 bases outside the gene matches. Germline V gives CDR1 SGHRS, CDR2 YFSETQ. The CDR3 has 15 residues. The CDR3 DNA reads TGCGCCAGCAGCTTCGGGACAGGGCGGAATCAGCCCCAGCATTTT. This translates into CASSFGTGRNQPQHF.

As DNA, the CDR3 is TGTGCCAGCAGTTTAATAGGGCTGAGCACAGATACGCAGTATTTT. Translated: CASSLIGLSTDTQYF. This chain uses TRBV27 with TRBJ2-3, with D hard to call. V was shortened by 2 bases and J by 0 bases, with 9 bases between the two germline ends. The CDR3 loop spans 15 amino acids. Germline V gives CDR1 MNHEY, CDR2 SMNVEV (reference sequence).

V and J are TRBV12-3 or TRBV12-4 and TRBJ1-1; D may be TRBD1 (5 bases). The germline V and J ends were trimmed by 6 bases and 11 bases, with 13 bases remaining between them. The CDR3 is made up of 11 amino acids. CDR3 in DNA: TGTGCCAGCAGCCGGAGGGGCGATGCTTTCTTT. Its translation is CASSRRGDAFF.

V is TRBV4-1 and J is TRBJ2-7; 9 bases align to TRBD1. Germline CDR1 MGHRA, CDR2 YSYEKL. The CDR3 covers 14 residues. V was pared by 3 bases and J by 4 bases, with 4 bases of the junction left unmatched. The chain's CDR3 is CASSQTDRGYEQYF. CDR3 nucleotides: TGCGCCAGCAGCCAGACCGACAGGGGGTACGAGCAGTACTTC.

The chain links TRBV2 to TRBJ2-7; 9 bases line up with TRBD1. With 5 bases clipped from V and 5 bases from J, the junction kept 10 bases outside the gene matches. The CDR3 covers 15 residues. Looked up from germline, CDR1 is SNHLY and CDR2 is FYNNEI. CDR3 region: CASSTRDRVFHEQYF. Written as DNA, the CDR3 is TGTGCCAGCAGTACCCGGGACAGGGTATTCCACGAGCAGTACTTC.

The rearrangement links TRBV19 to TRBJ2-2; 9 positions match TRBD1. Trimming removed 7 bases from V and 1 base from J; junction bases left unmatched: 7. CDR1 is LNHDA, CDR2 SQIVND, per germline (reference sequence). This CDR3 spans 16 amino acids. For the CDR3, the DNA is TGTGCCAGTACCCTGGACAGGGGACGGAACACCGGGGAGCTGTTTTTT. Translated: CASTLDRGRNTGELFF.

The rearrangement links TRBV29-1 to TRBJ2-4, with D unclear. This CDR3 spans 12 amino acids. The V end was cut by 4 bases, the J end by 8 bases, with 12 bases between. Germline-derived CDR1 and CDR2 are SQVTM and ANQGSEA. The CDR3 protein is CSVAPHPDIQYF. In DNA form, the CDR3 reads TGCAGCGTTGCGCCCCACCCCGACATTCAGTACTTC.

The rearrangement joins TRBV3-1 (or the pseudogene TRBV3-2) to TRBJ2-1; 7 bases map to TRBD2. Germline values: CDR1 LGHDT, CDR2 YNNKEL (reference sequence). The J segment lost 7 bases and the V segment lost 2 bases, leaving 5 bases of the junction unmatched. The CDR3 is 14 residues long. The CDR3 DNA reads TGTGCCAGCAGCCAAATCCGGGGAGGGAATGAGCAGTTCTTC. Protein product: CASSQIRGGNEQFF.

The V and J genes are TRBV4-3 and TRBJ1-2; D is unresolved. The length of the CDR3 is 12 residues. V lost 1 base, J lost 6 bases, and 6 bases lay in between. CDR1 LGHNA and CDR2 YSLEER come from the germline V gene. Written as DNA, the CDR3 is TGCGCCAGCAGCCAAGCGGGTCATGGCTACACCTTC. Protein product: CASSQAGHGYTF.

The chain couples TRBV19 to TRBJ1-4; D perhaps matches TRBD1 (5 bases). From germline, CDR1 is LNHDA and CDR2 SQIVND (reference sequence). Trimming left V 8 bases short and J 0 bases short, with 16 bases between. The CDR3 covers 16 residues. The CDR3 nucleotides are TGTGCCAGTTCCAGGGAGTCAGTTGCAACTAATGAAAAACTGTTTTTT. Its translation: CASSRESVATNEKLFF.